This T cell receptor (beta chain) was sequenced during a study of cytomegalovirus exposure and HLA in healthy donors. Some clones are missing from TCRdb's copy, which holds only in-frame ones; the method was immunoSEQ multiplex PCR. The sample has 100,000 to 150,000 clones; 89% are singletons. J gave up 10 bases and V 11 bases, and 12 bases lay outside the gene matches. The CDR3 has 12 residues. The germline V gene has CDR1 SNHLY and CDR2 FYNNEI. The chain recombines TRBV2 with TRBJ1-2, with 8 bases aligning to TRBD1. The clonotype originates from a man aged 30-40 years in good health and CMV-seronegative. The sequenced material came from PBMCs. CDR3 bases: TGTGCCTATAACGATTACAGGGGGGACTACACCTTC. It specifies CAYNDYRGDYTF.